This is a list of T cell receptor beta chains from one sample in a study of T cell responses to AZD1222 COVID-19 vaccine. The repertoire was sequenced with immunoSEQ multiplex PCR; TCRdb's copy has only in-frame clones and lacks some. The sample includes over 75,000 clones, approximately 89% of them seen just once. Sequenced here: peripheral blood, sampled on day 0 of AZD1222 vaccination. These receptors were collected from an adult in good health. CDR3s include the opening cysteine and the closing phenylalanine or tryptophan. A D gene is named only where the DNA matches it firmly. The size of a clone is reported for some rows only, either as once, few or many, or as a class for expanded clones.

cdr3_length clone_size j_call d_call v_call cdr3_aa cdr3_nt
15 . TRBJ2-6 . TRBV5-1 CASSATTHGANVLTF TGCGCCAGCAGCGCTACCACCCACGGGGCCAACGTCCTGACTTTC
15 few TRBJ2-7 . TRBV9 CASSVSTELNYEQYF TGTGCCAGCAGCGTGTCGACTGAACTAAACTACGAGCAGTACTTC
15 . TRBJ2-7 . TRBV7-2 CASSPHSAKGDEQYF TGTGCCAGCAGCCCGCACTCGGCTAAGGGGGACGAGCAGTACTTC
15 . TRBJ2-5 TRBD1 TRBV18 CASSRTTGPKETQYF TGTGCCAGCTCACGAACGACAGGGCCCAAAGAGACCCAGTACTTC
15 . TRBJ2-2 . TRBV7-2 CANPPSGRNTGELFF TGTGCCAACCCCCCTTCGGGCAGGAACACCGGGGAGCTGTTTTTT
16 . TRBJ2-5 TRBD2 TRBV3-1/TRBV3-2 CASSQEGLAGVETQYF TGTGCCAGCAGCCAGGAGGGACTAGCGGGGGTGGAGACCCAGTACTTC
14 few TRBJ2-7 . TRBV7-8 CASSLVGEGFGQYF TGTGCCAGCAGCTTAGTGGGGGAAGGATTCGGGCAGTACTTC
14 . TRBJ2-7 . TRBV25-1 CASSEGQPSYEQYF TGTGCCAGCAGTGAAGGGCAGCCCTCCTACGAGCAGTACTTC
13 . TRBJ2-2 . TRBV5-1 CASTKSDTGELFF TGCGCCAGCACAAAAAGTGACACCGGGGAGCTGTTTTTT
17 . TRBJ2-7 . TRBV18 CASSPLPNVHSSYEQYF TGTGCCAGCTCACCCCTACCGAATGTCCATAGCTCCTACGAGCAGTACTTC
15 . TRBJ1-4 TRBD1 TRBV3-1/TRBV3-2 CASRPGTGENEKLFF TGTGCCAGCAGGCCAGGGACAGGGGAAAATGAAAAACTGTTTTTT
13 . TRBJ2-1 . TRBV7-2 CASSPISYNEQFF TGTGCCAGCAGCCCCATCTCCTACAATGAGCAGTTCTTC
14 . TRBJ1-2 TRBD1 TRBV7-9 CASSFGQGDYGYTF TGTGCCAGCAGCTTTGGACAGGGCGACTATGGCTACACCTTC
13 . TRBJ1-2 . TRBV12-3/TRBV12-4 CASSLGQTRGYTF TGTGCCAGCAGTTTAGGGCAAACGAGGGGCTACACCTTC
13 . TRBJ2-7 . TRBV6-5 CASSPGVGYEQYF TGTGCCAGCAGTCCAGGGGTTGGGTACGAGCAGTACTTC
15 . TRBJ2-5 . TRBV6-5 CASSLTWAPQETQYF TGTGCCAGCAGTTTAACCTGGGCCCCACAAGAGACCCAGTACTTC
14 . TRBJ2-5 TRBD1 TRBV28 CASSTGDRQETQYF TGTGCCAGCAGTACAGGGGATCGCCAAGAGACCCAGTACTTC
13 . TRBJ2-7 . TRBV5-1 CASSLATQAEQYF TGCGCCAGCAGCTTGGCCACTCAGGCCGAGCAGTACTTC
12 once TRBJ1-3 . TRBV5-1 CASGDTGNTIYF TGCGCCAGCGGGGACACTGGAAACACCATATATTTT
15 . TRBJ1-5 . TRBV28 CASSSWRSSNQPQHF TGTGCCAGCAGTTCGTGGAGGAGTAGCAATCAGCCCCAGCATTTT
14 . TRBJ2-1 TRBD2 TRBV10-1 CASSEEGLAGGRIF TGCGCCAGCAGTGAGGAGGGACTAGCGGGAGGAAGAATCTTC
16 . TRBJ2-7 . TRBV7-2 CASSLEAADLTYEQYF TGTGCCAGCAGCTTAGAGGCCGCCGACCTTACCTACGAGCAGTACTTC
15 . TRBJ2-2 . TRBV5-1 CASSLGGTNTGELFF TGCGCCAGCAGCTTGGGCGGGACTAACACCGGGGAGCTGTTTTTT
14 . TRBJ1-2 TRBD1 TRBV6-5 CASFPATGFEGYTF TGTGCCAGCTTTCCTGCGACAGGGTTTGAGGGCTACACCTTC
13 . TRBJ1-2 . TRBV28 CASSFPFNYGYTF TGTGCCAGCAGTTTCCCTTTTAACTATGGCTACACCTTC
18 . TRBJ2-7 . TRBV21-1 CASSKGGRRTHTSYEQYF TGTGCCAGCAGCAAAGGGGGACGTAGAACCCACACCTCCTACGAGCAGTACTTC
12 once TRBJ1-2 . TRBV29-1 CSAPSGGHGYTF TGCAGCGCCCCTTCGGGTGGCCATGGCTACACCTTC
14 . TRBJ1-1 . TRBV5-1 CASSLDSVNTEAFF TGCGCCAGCAGCTTGGACAGTGTGAACACTGAAGCTTTCTTT
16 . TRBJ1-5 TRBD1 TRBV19 CATRPTDRGGNQPQHF TGTGCCACCCGCCCCACTGACAGGGGCGGCAATCAGCCCCAGCATTTT
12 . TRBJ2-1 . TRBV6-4 CASSSNRGSQFF TGTGCCAGCAGCTCAAACCGGGGCAGCCAGTTCTTC
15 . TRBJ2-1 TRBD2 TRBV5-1 CASARTSGDYNEQFF TGCGCCAGCGCCAGGACTAGTGGGGACTACAATGAGCAGTTCTTC
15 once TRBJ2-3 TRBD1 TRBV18 CASSPTGGSTDTQYF TGTGCCAGCTCACCGACAGGGGGCTCAACAGATACGCAGTATTTT
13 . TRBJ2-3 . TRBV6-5 CASSPPESDTQYF TGTGCCAGCAGCCCCCCGGAGTCAGATACGCAGTATTTT
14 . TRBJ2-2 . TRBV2 CATVGQPGTGELFF TGTGCCACAGTGGGGCAGCCGGGCACCGGGGAGCTGTTTTTT
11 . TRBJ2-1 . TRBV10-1 CASSDGPEQFF TGCGCCAGCAGTGACGGACCTGAGCAGTTCTTC
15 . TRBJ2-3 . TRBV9 CASSVAFSSTDTQYF TGTGCCAGCAGCGTAGCTTTTTCTAGCACAGATACGCAGTATTTT
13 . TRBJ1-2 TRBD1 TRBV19 CASSIQGDYGYTF TGTGCCAGTAGTATACAGGGGGACTATGGCTACACCTTC
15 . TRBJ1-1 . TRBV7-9 CASSLVAGLNTEAFF TGTGCCAGCAGCTTGGTTGCCGGATTGAACACTGAAGCTTTCTTT
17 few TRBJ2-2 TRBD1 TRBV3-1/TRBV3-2 CASSPQGQFGLGGELFF TGTGCCAGCAGCCCCCAGGGACAGTTCGGGTTGGGCGGGGAGCTGTTTTTT
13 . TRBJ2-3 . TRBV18 CASSPNLADTQYF TGTGCCAGCTCACCTAACCTAGCAGATACGCAGTATTTT
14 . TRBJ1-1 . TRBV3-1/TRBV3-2 CASSLQAGMAEAFF TGTGCCAGCAGCCTCCAGGCGGGTATGGCTGAAGCTTTCTTT
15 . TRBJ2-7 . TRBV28 CASSSKGASSYEQYF TGTGCCAGCAGTTCTAAGGGCGCTAGCTCCTACGAGCAGTACTTC